These 4 T cell receptor beta chains came from one sample sequenced in a study of human T cells and chemical hapten exposure. MiXCR, run by TCRdb on the RACE reads, gives a single entry per CDR3 protein. Of around 190,000 distinct CDR3 sequences listed, 20% to 25% are singletons. Time point described: patch test 1, 2 weeks after DPC sensitization. Regarding treatment: therapeutic diphenylcyclopropenone sensitization with weekly scalp DPC. Sequencing was performed on whole blood, taken in connection with sensitization to the hapten diphenylcyclopropenone (DPC). The receptor source for this set is a woman in her forties or fifties with alopecia areata. Some clones in this sample may be carry-over from other donors' samples.

A few counts support this clonotype. As DNA, the CDR3 is TGCGCCAGCAGCTTGGAAGGGGGAACTGGAAACACCATATATTTT. Translating it yields CASSLEGGTGNTIYF. The rearrangement uses TRBV5-1 and TRBJ1-3; maybe TRBD1 (6 bases). Trimming took off 0 bases at V and 2 bases at J, with 9 bases between the two ends. The CDR3 extends over 15 amino acids. CDR1 is SGHRS, CDR2 YFSETQ, per germline.

This clonotype appeared a few times. The gene calls are TRBV29-1 and TRBJ1-2; 8 positions agree with TRBD1. The CDR3 has 18 residues. From germline, CDR1 is SQVTM and CDR2 ANQGSEA. J was trimmed by 3 bases and V by 4 bases; bases with no gene match: 19. The CDR3 loop reads CSVAGTGAVPSVHYGYTF. CDR3 nucleotides: TGCAGCGTTGCGGGGACAGGAGCTGTCCCTTCGGTCCACTATGGCTACACCTTC.

The chain combines TRBV24-1 with TRBJ2-1; 13 bases are shared with TRBD2. The CDR3 totals 13 residues. Trimming removed 9 bases from V and 6 bases from J; junction bases left unmatched: 1. Germline values: CDR1 KGHDR, CDR2 SFDVKD. For the CDR3, the DNA is TGTGCCACCGGACTAGCGGGAGTCAATGAGCAGTTCTTC. It encodes CATGLAGVNEQFF.

This clonotype was detected a few times. V gene TRBV7-9 combines with J gene TRBJ2-7; unclear D gene. The CDR3 covers 13 residues. Germline CDR1 SEHNR, CDR2 FQNEAQ (reference sequence). V lost 0 bases and J lost 2, with 5 bases in between. Here the CDR3 DNA reads TGTGCCAGCAGCTTAGCTGCCACCTACGAGCAGTACTTC. Translated, it gives CASSLAATYEQYF.